The text below deals with one T cell receptor (beta chain). This CDR3 region has 13 residues. Trimming removed 4 bases at V and 4 bases at J, with 7 bases between. The V gene's germline CDR1 is WNHNN and CDR2 SYGVQD (reference sequence). Input was approximately 2.1 ug genomic DNA, or all available if less. Amplification used 60 V beta primers and 13 J beta primers. The repertoire was sequenced with immunoSEQ multiplex PCR; TCRdb's copy has only in-frame clones and lacks some. The table shows 55,000 to 75,000 clones, with roughly four fifths occurring only once. The data are from a study of glioma-infiltrating T cells after dendritic cell vaccination. On the study more broadly: Patients received autologous tumor lysate-pulsed dendritic cell vaccination between about 2002 and 2013. Autologous tumor lysate was loaded overnight onto monocyte-derived dendritic cells grown seven days with IL-4 and GM-CSF.

Time point: after dendritic cell vaccination, including at tumor progression/relapse. This chain links TRBV10-1 with TRBJ2-2, with D maybe TRBD2 (5 bases). This TCR was recovered from a human donor with glioblastoma. This sample comprised blood, obtained after dendritic cell vaccination. The CDR3 spells CASSVAGTGELFF. The CDR3 DNA is TGCGCCAGCAGTGTGGCGGGCACCGGGGAGCTGTTTTTT.